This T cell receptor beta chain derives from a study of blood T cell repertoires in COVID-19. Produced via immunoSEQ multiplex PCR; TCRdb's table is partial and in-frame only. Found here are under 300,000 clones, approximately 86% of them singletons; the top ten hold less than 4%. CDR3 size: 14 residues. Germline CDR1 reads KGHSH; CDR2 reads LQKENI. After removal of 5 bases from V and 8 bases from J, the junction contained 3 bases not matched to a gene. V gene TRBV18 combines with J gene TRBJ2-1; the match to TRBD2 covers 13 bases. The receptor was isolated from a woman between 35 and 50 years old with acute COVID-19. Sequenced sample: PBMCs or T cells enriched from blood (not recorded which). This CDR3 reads CASSRGLAGDEQFF. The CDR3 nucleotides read TGTGCCAGCTCAAGAGGACTAGCGGGAGATGAGCAGTTCTTC.